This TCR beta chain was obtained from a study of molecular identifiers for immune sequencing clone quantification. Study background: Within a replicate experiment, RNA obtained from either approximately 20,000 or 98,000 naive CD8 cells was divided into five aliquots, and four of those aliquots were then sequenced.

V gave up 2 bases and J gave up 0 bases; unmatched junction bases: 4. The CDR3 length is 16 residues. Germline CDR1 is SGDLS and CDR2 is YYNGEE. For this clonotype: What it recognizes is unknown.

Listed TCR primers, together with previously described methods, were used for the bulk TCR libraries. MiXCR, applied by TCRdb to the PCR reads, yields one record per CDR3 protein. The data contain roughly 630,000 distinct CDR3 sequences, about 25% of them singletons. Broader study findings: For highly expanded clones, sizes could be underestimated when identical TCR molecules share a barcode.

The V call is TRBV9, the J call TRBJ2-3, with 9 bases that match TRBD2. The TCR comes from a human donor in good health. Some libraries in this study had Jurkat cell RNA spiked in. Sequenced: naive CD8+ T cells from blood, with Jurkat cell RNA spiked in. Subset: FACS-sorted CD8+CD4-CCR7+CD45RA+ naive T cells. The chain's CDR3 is CASSVALAGSTDTQYF. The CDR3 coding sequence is TGTGCCAGCAGCGTTGCTCTAGCGGGAAGCACAGATACGCAGTATTTT.